The clone carrying this T cell receptor beta chain was seen more than once but under ten times. Its antigen is still unknown. Since all of the isolated RNA was reverse transcribed, expressed TCRB transcripts were what got sequenced. Libraries were prepared by immunoSEQ multiplex PCR; TCRdb keeps only in-frame clonotypes and omits some of them. Here the sample spans about half a million clones, approximately 10% being singletons. This entry comes from a study of beta chain features in type 1 diabetes. Study-level results: Within each of all four CD4+ subsets, Type 1 diabetes patients had TCRB CDR3s that were moderately but significantly shorter.

This CDR3 is 15 amino acids long. Per the germline V gene, CDR1 is KGHSH and CDR2 is LQKENI. With 5 bases clipped from V and 0 bases from J, the junction kept 3 bases outside the gene matches. Markers CD45RO/CCR7/CD25/CD127/CD95/CD27 served to sort CD4+ naive, central memory, regulatory and stem cell-like memory cells. This clonotype was sampled from a woman under 30 in good health. The V call is TRBV18, the J call TRBJ2-7, with TRBD2 matching over 11 bases. Sequences were obtained from naive CD4+ T cells from blood. CDR3 coding DNA: TGTGCCAGCTCAGCGACTAGCGGGGTCTCCTACGAGCAGTACTTC. Its translation is CASSATSGVSYEQYF.